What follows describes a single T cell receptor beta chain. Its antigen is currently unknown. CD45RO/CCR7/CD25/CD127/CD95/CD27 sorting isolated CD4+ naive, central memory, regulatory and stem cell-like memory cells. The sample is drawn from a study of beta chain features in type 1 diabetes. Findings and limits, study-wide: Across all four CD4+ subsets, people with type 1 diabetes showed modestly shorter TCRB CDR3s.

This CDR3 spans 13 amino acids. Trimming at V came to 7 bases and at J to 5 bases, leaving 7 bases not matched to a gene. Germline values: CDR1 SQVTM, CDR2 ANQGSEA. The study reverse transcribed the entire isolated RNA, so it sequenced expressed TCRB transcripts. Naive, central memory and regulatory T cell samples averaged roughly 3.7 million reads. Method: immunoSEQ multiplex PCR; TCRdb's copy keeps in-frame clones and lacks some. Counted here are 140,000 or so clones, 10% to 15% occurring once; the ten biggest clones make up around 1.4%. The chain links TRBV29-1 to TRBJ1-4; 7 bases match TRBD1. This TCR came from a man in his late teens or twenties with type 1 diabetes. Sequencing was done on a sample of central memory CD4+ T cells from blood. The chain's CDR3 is CSALTGSNEKLFF. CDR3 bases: TGCAGCGCCCTGACAGGGTCGAATGAAAAACTGTTTTTT.